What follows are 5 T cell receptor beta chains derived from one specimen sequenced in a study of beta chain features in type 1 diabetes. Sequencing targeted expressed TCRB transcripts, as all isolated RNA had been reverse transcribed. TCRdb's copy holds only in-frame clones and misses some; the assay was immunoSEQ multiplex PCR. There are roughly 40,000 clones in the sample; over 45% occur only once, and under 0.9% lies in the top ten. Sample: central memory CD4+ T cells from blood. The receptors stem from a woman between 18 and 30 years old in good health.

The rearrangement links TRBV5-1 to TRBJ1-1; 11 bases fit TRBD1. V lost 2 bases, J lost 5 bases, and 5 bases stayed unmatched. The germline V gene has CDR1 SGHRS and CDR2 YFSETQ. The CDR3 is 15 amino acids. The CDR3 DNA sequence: TGCGCCAGCAGCTTTGAGGGGACAGGGGGGACTGAAGCTTTCTTT. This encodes CASSFEGTGGTEAFF.

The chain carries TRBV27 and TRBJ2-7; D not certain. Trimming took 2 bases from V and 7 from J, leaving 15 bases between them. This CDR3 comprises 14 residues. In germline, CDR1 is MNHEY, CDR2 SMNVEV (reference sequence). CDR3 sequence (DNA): TGTGCCAGCAGTTTAGACCTGGTGGCTAGGGAGCAGTACTTC. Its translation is CASSLDLVAREQYF.

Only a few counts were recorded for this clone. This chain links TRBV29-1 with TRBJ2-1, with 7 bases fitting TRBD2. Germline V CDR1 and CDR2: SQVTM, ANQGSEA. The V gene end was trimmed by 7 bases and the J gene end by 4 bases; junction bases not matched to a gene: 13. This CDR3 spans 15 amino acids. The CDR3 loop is CSGHVGGKSYNEQFF. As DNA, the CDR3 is TGCAGCGGCCACGTGGGAGGGAAGTCGTACAATGAGCAGTTCTTC.

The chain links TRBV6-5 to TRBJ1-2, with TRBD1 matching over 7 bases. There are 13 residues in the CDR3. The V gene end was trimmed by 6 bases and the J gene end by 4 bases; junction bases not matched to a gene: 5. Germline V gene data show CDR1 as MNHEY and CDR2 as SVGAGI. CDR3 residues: CASRQTGLYGYTF. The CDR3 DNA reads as TGTGCCAGCAGGCAGACAGGGCTCTATGGCTACACCTTC.

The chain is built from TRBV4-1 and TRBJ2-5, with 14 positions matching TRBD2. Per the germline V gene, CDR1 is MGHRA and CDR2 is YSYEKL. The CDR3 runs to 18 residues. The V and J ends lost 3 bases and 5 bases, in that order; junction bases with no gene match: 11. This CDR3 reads CASSHRLAGGPKYETQYF. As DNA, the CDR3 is TGCGCCAGCAGCCACCGACTAGCGGGAGGGCCGAAGTATGAGACCCAGTACTTC.